This T cell receptor beta chain is drawn from a study of PD-1 blockade in classical Hodgkin lymphoma (dated by TCRdb to 2018 to 2021). Context from the whole study: Nivolumab dosing was 3 mg/kg intravenously every 2 weeks, continuing until either disease progression or unacceptable toxicity. To define a peripheral blood immune signature of response to PD-1 blockade in classical Hodgkin lymphoma, the study combined TCR beta sequencing with CyTOF. Points the paper makes about the study in general: Baseline TCR diversity was reported to be lower in newly diagnosed patients than in healthy donors, and even lower in relapsed/refractory patients. A significant rise by C4D1 was seen in CD4+ but not CD8+ TCR diversity (p=0.0027 vs p=0.16), with the rise being most apparent in complete responders (p=0.02). The study was restricted to a single clinical trial cohort, and the causes of repertoire differences, possibly disease activity or prior therapy, were left undefined. Trial patients achieving complete response had baseline diversity similar to newly diagnosed patients, whereas partial responders and progressors had significantly lower diversity. Patients starting nivolumab less than 1 year after ASCT had lower diversity and were excluded from later analyses to avoid confounding by immune reconstitution.

For CDR1 and CDR2, the germline V gene (reference sequence) lists MNHEY and SMNVEV. The germline ends are 10 bases apart after V is trimmed by 2 bases and J by 5 bases. Reading from cysteine to phenylalanine, the CDR3 counts 14 amino acids. Only the CDR3 part of the read is kept: 42 bases, read in frame from the first base. The Qiagen DNeasy kit was used to extract genomic DNA both from unsorted PBMCs and from the negatively selected CD4+ and CD8+ fractions. TCR beta CDR3 regions were amplified by immunoSEQ multiplex PCR using primers annealing to V and J segments. Amplification bias was minimized using a synthetic immune receptor repertoire, and residual bias was removed computationally after sequencing. On the study's bioinformatics: Custom Python scripts were used to quantify repertoire diversity as the Shannon entropy index. The unsorted, CD4+ and CD8+ repertoires were each analyzed separately, with the exception of combined analyses, where CD4+ and CD8+ sequences were merged in silico. A clone counted as expanded when the clone's frequency after treatment rose at least 2-fold relative to C1D1, and clones undetected at baseline were given a pseudocount of 0.5. Singleton clones were defined as clones with 0 or 1 copy at C1D1, and non-singleton clones were defined as clones with 2 or more copies. Clones expanded in unsorted samples were labelled as CD4+, CD8+ or unknown by matching protein sequences in sorted samples from the same patient. Wilcoxon tests were applied to paired samples to test diversity changes from C1D1 to C4D1. TCRdb took over this immuneACCESS table, retaining in-frame rearrangements with V and J assigned. Such tables are incomplete; in checked studies, under half of the missing clones stem from an unresolved V gene, and the remainder is unexplained. Clonal size and the V and J genes are those of that table, whereas D and trimming came from the DNA. For this sample the table gives fewer than 100,000 clones, of which about nine tenths were detected only once. Jointly, the top ten make up 2.8% of the sample.

Comment on this clone: Its antigen is still unknown. Qualities for individual bases were not recorded, and no much larger clone is one base off.

The sample's time point, from its label and the paper: cycle 1 day 1 (C1D1), immediately before nivolumab initiation. Relapse after autologous stem cell transplantation had occurred in all trial patients, and cohorts A, B and C were distinguished by prior brentuximab vedotin exposure. The trial cohort was composed of about 53 patients with relapsed/refractory classical Hodgkin lymphoma, for whom complete response, partial response or progressive disease was recorded as best overall response. Trial patients were treated with single-agent nivolumab in the multi-cohort phase II CheckMate 205 trial. An independent review committee assessed best overall response by applying the 2007 International Working Group response criteria. PBMCs from the trial were collected at three points: immediately before nivolumab initiation (C1D1), and during therapy at cycle 2 day 1 and cycle 4 day 1. Peripheral blood was collected in 8 mL Vacutainer Cell Preparation Tubes, from which PBMCs were isolated by centrifugation and then cryopreserved.

Rearrangement joined TRBV27 to TRBJ2-1; the D segment could be TRBD2, given 6 matching bases. The sequencing here drew on peripheral blood mononuclear cells (PBMCs), taken at baseline. This TCR derives from a human donor with classical Hodgkin lymphoma. The CDR3 reads CASSLLGGNNEQFF. The DNA reads as follows: TGTGCCAGCAGTTTACTAGGAGGGAACAATGAGCAGTTCTTC.